This T cell receptor beta chain originates from a study of blood T cells in healthy people across ages. General observations from the study: Using unsorted PBMCs precluded a conclusive naive versus antigen-experienced comparison.

For this clonotype: Its antigen is undetermined.

The CDR3 runs to 14 residues. Trimming removed 2 bases from V and 2 bases from J, with 6 bases in between. Germline V gives CDR1 MNHEY, CDR2 SVGEGT. With a J-beta primer mix and a sample-barcoded 5' primer, a second PCR ran about 6 to 11 cycles. TCRdb used MiXCR to reprocess the 5' RACE reads, holding one entry per CDR3 protein. The table shows about 1 million distinct CDR3 sequences, with 20% to 25% occurring only once. For every donor, a draw yielded 8.5 to 10 milliliters of peripheral blood. Every sample had a minimum of 6 million PBMCs isolated. The data were also submitted as part of a second study, on T cells of mothers and their children. That work adds: A slight, non-significant increase in overlap was found for related mother-child pairs relative to unrelated pairs.

This rearrangement joins TRBV6-2 or TRBV6-3 to TRBJ2-2, with no clear D. The receptor was derived from a girl aged 2-10 years in good health. Material for sequencing was blood. CDR3 DNA sequence: TGTGCCAGCAGTTACAACGTAAACACCGGGGAGCTGTTTTTT. It is translated as CASSYNVNTGELFF.